The present TCR beta chain was sequenced within a study of vaccination and CD4 T cells after COVID-19. About this clonotype itself: What it recognizes is unknown.

Documented treatment: approximately nine-day PBMC culture with coronavirus spike peptide pools or control peptides (ViraFEST assay). Once obtained from cultured CD4+ T cells, the DNA was sequenced using the Oncomine TCR Beta short-read assay. From cultured CD4+ T cells, genomic DNA was extracted. One entry per CDR3 protein, called by TCRdb with MiXCR from the PCR reads. In the table there are almost 20,000 distinct CDR3 sequences, around 52% of which are singletons. Findings and limits, study-wide: Median SARS-CoV-2-reactive clonotype numbers rose nonsignificantly, 21 to 38.

The sequenced sample was CD4+ T cells from blood, cultured in vitro. This sequence was found in a human donor who had recovered from COVID-19.

This CDR3 is CSASSSGAGNQPQHF. The CDR3 DNA reads TGCAGTGCTAGTTCGTCGGGGGCGGGTAATCAGCCCCAGCATTTT. The rearrangement links TRBV20-1 to TRBJ1-5, with D possibly matching TRBD1 (6 bases). CDR1 and CDR2 from the germline V gene are DFQATT and SNEGSKA (reference sequence). The CDR3 is 15 amino acids. Trimming left V 3 bases short and J 4 bases short, with 16 bases between.